A selection of T cell receptor beta chains follows, all from one sample in a study. Each CDR3 protein gets one entry after TCRdb re-called the 5' RACE reads with MiXCR. The table lists nearly 55,000 distinct CDR3 sequences, about 24% of them singletons. Material for sequencing was tumor-infiltrating naive CD4+ T cells sorted from the breast tumor. The source is a female donor with breast cancer. The CDR3 runs from the conserved cysteine through the conserved F or W. The D gene is left open where the match is weak. Some rows mark clone size as missing; the rest say once, few, many or name a class of expanded clone.

v_call: TRBV24-1; d_call: TRBD1; clone_size: few; j_call: TRBJ1-2; cdr3_aa: CATSGQGDIGYTF; cdr3_nt: TGTGCCACCAGTGGACAGGGGGACATTGGCTACACCTTC
v_call: TRBV20-1; d_call: TRBD2; clone_size: NA; j_call: TRBJ2-2; cdr3_aa: CSARDALAGNTGELFF; cdr3_nt: TGCAGTGCTAGAGATGCCCTAGCGGGTAACACCGGGGAGCTGTTTTTT
v_call: TRBV6-6; d_call: NA; clone_size: NA; j_call: TRBJ2-7; cdr3_aa: CASSHTVNEQYF; cdr3_nt: TGTGCCAGCAGTCATACAGTTAACGAGCAGTACTTC
v_call: TRBV20-1; d_call: TRBD2; clone_size: many; j_call: TRBJ2-3; cdr3_aa: CSAHQRAGGPDTQYF; cdr3_nt: TGCAGTGCCCATCAACGGGCGGGAGGGCCAGATACGCAGTATTTT
v_call: TRBV6-2/TRBV6-3; d_call: NA; clone_size: few; j_call: TRBJ2-1; cdr3_aa: CASRLTDRWGKQFF; cdr3_nt: TGTGCCAGCAGACTGACCGACCGCTGGGGTAAGCAGTTCTTC
v_call: TRBV4-1; d_call: NA; clone_size: NA; j_call: TRBJ2-3; cdr3_aa: CASSQQGGQFLSADTQYF; cdr3_nt: TGCGCCAGCAGCCAACAGGGTGGCCAGTTTTTGAGCGCAGATACGCAGTATTTT
v_call: TRBV2; d_call: TRBD2; clone_size: few; j_call: TRBJ2-1; cdr3_aa: CASMASGRGNEQFF; cdr3_nt: TGTGCCAGCATGGCTAGCGGGAGGGGTAATGAGCAGTTCTTC
v_call: TRBV4-1; d_call: NA; clone_size: many; j_call: TRBJ2-3; cdr3_aa: CASSQGLTDTQYF; cdr3_nt: TGCGCCAGCAGCCAAGGCCTTACCGATACGCAGTATTTT
v_call: TRBV5-1; d_call: NA; clone_size: NA; j_call: TRBJ2-3; cdr3_aa: CASMRSLDTDTQYF; cdr3_nt: TGCGCCAGCATGCGGTCCCTTGACACAGATACGCAGTATTTT
v_call: TRBV5-4; d_call: TRBD2; clone_size: NA; j_call: TRBJ2-1; cdr3_aa: CASSFTLTSETYNEQFF; cdr3_nt: TGTGCCAGCAGCTTCACCCTGACTAGCGAGACCTACAATGAGCAGTTCTTC
v_call: TRBV20-1; d_call: NA; clone_size: NA; j_call: TRBJ2-3; cdr3_aa: CSASSGSPRNTQYF; cdr3_nt: TGCAGTGCTTCTTCCGGGAGCCCGCGGAATACGCAGTATTTT
v_call: TRBV5-1; d_call: NA; clone_size: few; j_call: TRBJ1-3; cdr3_aa: CASSLALGASGNTIYF; cdr3_nt: TGCGCCAGCAGCTTGGCTTTGGGGGCTTCTGGAAACACCATATATTTT
v_call: TRBV5-1; d_call: NA; clone_size: few; j_call: TRBJ2-3; cdr3_aa: CASSKDTMNTDTQYF; cdr3_nt: TGCGCCAGCAGCAAGGACACCATGAATACGGATACGCAGTATTTT